The clone carrying this TCR beta chain was seen many times. V shed 3 bases, J shed 4 bases, and the junction held 6 bases outside the gene matches. The CDR3 loop spans 15 amino acids. Germline loops: CDR1 MNHGY, CDR2 SVAAGI. This record comes from a study of prognosis after radiotherapy for stage I lung cancer. Two rounds of multiplex PCR amplified TCR beta CDR3 from genomic DNA. The authors ran first-round PCR with primers specific to each TRBV and TRBJ gene. In TCRdb, the multiplex PCR reads were re-called with MiXCR into one record per CDR3 protein. This table has 25,000 to 30,000 distinct CDR3 sequences, about 41% appearing once.

The sequences come from PBMCs, collected before or after stereotactic body radiation therapy (not recorded which). V usage is TRBV6-9 and J usage is TRBJ2-3, with TRBD1 matching over 8 bases. The clonotype originates from a donor over 45 with non-small cell lung cancer. CDR3 sequence (DNA): TGTGCCAGCAGTTACCTGGGACAGGCGGCAGATACGCAGTATTTT. Translating gives CASSYLGQAADTQYF.